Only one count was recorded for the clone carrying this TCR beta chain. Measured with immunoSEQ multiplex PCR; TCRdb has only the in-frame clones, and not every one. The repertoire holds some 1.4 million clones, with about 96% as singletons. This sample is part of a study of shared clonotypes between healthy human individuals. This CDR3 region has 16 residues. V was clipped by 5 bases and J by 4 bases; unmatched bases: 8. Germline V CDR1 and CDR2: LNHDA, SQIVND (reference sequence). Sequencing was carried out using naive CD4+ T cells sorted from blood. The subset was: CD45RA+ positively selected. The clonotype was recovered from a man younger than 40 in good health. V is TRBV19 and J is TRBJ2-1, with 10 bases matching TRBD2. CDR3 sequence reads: CASSDSGRNLYNEQFF. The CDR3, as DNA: TGTGCCAGTAGTGATAGCGGGAGGAACCTATACAATGAGCAGTTCTTC. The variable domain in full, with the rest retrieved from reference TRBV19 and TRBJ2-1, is DGGITQSPKYLFRKEGQNVTLSCEQNLNHDAMYWYRQDPGQGLRLIYYSQIVNDFQKGDIAEGYSVSREKKESFPLTVTSAQKNPTAFYLCASSDSGRNLYNEQFFGPGTRLTVL.